This TCR beta chain appears in the sequencing data of a study of blood T cells in healthy people across ages. Broader study findings: Diversity was higher, and naive CD4+ cells more numerous, in long-lived donors than in aged donors.

This clonotype was recorded a few times. Its antigen remains unknown. V was trimmed by 5 bases and J by 1 base, leaving 14 bases between them. CDR3 length: 15 amino acids. Germline CDR1 is SGHRS and CDR2 is YFSETQ. Through a sample-barcoded 5' primer and a J-beta primer mix, a second PCR was run for roughly 6 to 11 cycles. A tag from a template-switch adaptor with 12 random nucleotides marked each cDNA molecule. A minimum of 2.5 million CDR3-containing paired-end reads was obtained for each sample. From the 5' RACE reads, TCRdb called clonotypes with MiXCR, one entry per CDR3 protein. The data show about 720,000 distinct CDR3 sequences, with 22% seen just once and roughly a fifth held by the top ten.

This chain connects TRBV5-1 to TRBJ2-3, with D perhaps TRBD1 (5 bases). This sequence was found in a man in his 70s in good health. The sample comprised blood. The CDR3 here is CASRWPRVGTDTQYF. CDR3 nucleotide sequence: TGCGCCAGCAGGTGGCCCAGGGTAGGCACAGATACGCAGTATTTT.